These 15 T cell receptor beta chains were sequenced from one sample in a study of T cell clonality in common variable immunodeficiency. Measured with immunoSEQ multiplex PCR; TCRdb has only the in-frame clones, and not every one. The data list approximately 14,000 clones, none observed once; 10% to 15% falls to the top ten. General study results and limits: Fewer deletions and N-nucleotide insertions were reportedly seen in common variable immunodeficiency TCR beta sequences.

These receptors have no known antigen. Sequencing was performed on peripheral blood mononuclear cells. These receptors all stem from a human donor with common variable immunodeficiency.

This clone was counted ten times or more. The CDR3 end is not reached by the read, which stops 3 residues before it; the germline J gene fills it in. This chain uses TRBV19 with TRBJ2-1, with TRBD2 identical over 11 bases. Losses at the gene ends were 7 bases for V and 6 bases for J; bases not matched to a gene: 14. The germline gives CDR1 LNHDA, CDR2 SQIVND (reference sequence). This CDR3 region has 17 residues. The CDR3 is CASTPRQGLADTNEQFF. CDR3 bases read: TGTGCCAGTACCCCGCGACAGGGACTAGCGGATACCAATGAG.

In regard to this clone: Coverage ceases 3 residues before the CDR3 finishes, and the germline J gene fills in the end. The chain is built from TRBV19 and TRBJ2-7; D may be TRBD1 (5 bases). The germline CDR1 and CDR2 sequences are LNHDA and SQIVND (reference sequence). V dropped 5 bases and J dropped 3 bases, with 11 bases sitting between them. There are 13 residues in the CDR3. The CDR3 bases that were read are TGTGCCAGTAGTGCAGGGATGGGCTACGAG. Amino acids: CASSAGMGYE. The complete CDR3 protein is CASSAGMGYEQYF.

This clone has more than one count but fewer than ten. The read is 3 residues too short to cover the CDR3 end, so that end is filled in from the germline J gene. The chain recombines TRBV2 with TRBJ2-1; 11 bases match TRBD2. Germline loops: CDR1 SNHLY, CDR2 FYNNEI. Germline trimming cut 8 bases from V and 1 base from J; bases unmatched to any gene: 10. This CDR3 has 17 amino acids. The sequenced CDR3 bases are TGTGCCAGCCTCCCACTAGCGGGAGTTTTGTCCTACAATGAG. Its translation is CASLPLAGVLSYNE. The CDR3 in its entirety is CASLPLAGVLSYNEQFF.

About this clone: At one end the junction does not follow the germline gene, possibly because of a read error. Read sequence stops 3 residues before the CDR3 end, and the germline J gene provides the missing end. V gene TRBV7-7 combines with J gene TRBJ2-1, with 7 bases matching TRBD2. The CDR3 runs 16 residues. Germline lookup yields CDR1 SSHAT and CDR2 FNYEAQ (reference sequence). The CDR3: CASSAVGLADYNEQFF. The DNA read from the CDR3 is TGTGCTAGCAGCGCCGTAGGTCTAGCGGACTACAATGAG.

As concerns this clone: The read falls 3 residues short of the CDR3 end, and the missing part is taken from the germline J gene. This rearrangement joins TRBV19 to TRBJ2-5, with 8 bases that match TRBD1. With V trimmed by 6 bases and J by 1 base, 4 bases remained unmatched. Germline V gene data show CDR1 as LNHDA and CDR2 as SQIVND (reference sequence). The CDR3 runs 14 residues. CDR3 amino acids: CASRETGAQETQYF. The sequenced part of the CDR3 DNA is TGTGCCAGTAGAGAGACAGGGGCCCAAGAGACC.

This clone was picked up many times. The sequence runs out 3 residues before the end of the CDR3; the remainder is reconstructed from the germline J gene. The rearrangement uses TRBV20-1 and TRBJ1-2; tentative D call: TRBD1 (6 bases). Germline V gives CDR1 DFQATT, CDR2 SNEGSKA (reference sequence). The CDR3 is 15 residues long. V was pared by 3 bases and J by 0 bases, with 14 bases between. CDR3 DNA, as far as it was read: TGCAGTGCTAGGAGGGCGGGGGACACTAACTATGGC. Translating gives CSARRAGDTNYG. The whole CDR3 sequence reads CSARRAGDTNYGYTF.

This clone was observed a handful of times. The sequenced CDR3 bases are TGTGCCAGTAGTATAAAAGGCCGACTGATACAAGAGACC. Its protein is CASSIKGRLIQET. In full, the CDR3 reads CASSIKGRLIQETQYF. This sequence joins TRBV19 and TRBJ2-5; no definite D call. The sequenced fragment ends 3 residues before the CDR3 boundary, so the rest is inferred from the germline J gene. CDR3 length: 16 residues. Between the trimmed V and J ends, which lost 2 bases and 2 bases, there was a span of 15 bases. Germline assignment: CDR1 LNHDA and CDR2 SQIVND (reference sequence).

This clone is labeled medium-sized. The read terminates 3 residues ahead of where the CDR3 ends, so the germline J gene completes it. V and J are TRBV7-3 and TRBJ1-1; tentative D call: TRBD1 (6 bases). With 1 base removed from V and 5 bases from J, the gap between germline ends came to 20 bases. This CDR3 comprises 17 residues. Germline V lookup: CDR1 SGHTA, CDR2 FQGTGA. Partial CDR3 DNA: TGTGCCAGCAGCTTAAGTGGCCAGGGGAGGGGAAGTACTGAA. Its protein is CASSLSGQGRGSTE. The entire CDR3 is CASSLSGQGRGSTEAFF.

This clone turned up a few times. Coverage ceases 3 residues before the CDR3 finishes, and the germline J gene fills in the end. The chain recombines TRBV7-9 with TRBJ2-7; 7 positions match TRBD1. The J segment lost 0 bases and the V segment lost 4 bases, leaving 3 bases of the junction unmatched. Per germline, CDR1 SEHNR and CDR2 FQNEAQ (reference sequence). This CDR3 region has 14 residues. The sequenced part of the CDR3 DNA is TGTGCCAGCAGCTGGGGACAGTCCTCCTACGAG. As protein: CASSWGQSSYE. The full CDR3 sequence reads CASSWGQSSYEQYF.

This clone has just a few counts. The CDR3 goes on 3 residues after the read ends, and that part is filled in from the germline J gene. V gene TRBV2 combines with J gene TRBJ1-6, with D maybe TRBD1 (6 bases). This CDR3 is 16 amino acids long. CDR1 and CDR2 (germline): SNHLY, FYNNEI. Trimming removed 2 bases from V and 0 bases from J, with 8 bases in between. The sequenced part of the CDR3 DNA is TGTGCCAGCAGTGAACAGGGGAGCTCCTATAATTCACCC. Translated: CASSEQGSSYNSP. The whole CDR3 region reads CASSEQGSSYNSPLHF. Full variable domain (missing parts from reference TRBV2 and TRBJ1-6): EPEVTQTPSHQVTQMGQEVILRCVPISNHLYFYWYRQILGQKVEFLVSFYNNEISEKSEIFDDQFSVERPDGSNFTLKIRSTKLEDSAMYFCASSEQGSSYNSPLHFGNGTRLTVT.

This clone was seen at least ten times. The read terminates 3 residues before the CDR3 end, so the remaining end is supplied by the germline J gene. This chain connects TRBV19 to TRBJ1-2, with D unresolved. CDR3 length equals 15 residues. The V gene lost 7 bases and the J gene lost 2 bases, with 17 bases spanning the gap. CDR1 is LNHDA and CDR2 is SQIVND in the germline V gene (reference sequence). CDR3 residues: CASTTGSLNNYGYTF. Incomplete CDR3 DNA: TGTGCCAGTACCACCGGGTCCCTGAACAACTATGGC.

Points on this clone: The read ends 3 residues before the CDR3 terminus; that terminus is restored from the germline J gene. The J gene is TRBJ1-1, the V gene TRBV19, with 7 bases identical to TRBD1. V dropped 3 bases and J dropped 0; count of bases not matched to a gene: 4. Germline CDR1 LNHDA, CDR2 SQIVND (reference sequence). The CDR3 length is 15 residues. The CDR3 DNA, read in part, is TGTGCCAGTAGTATCTTTGGACAGGTGAACACTGAA. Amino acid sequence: CASSIFGQVNTE. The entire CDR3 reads CASSIFGQVNTEAFF.

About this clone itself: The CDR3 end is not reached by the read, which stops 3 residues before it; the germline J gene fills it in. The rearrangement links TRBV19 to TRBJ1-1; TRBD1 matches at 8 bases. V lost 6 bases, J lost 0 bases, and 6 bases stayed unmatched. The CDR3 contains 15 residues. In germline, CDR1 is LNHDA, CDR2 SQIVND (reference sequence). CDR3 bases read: TGTGCCAGTAGCTACGCGACAGGGGTGAACACTGAA. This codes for CASSYATGVNTE. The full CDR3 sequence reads CASSYATGVNTEAFF. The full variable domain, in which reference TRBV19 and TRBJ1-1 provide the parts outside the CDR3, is DGGITQSPKYLFRKEGQNVTLSCEQNLNHDAMYWYRQDPGQGLRLIYYSQIVNDFQKGDIAEGYSVSREKKESFPLTVTSAQKNPTAFYLCASSYATGVNTEAFFGQGTRLTVV.

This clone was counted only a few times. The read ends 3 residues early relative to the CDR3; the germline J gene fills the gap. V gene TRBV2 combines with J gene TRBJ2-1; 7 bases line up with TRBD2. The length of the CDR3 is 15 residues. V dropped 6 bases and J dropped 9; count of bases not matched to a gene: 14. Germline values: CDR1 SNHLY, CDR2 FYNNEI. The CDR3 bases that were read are TGTGCCAGCAGCCCTAGCGGAGCTGTCGGTACTGAG. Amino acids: CASSPSGAVGTE. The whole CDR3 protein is CASSPSGAVGTEQFF. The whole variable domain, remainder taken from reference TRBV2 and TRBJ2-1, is EPEVTQTPSHQVTQMGQEVILRCVPISNHLYFYWYRQILGQKVEFLVSFYNNEISEKSEIFDDQFSVERPDGSNFTLKIRSTKLEDSAMYFCASSPSGAVGTEQFFGPGTRLTVL.

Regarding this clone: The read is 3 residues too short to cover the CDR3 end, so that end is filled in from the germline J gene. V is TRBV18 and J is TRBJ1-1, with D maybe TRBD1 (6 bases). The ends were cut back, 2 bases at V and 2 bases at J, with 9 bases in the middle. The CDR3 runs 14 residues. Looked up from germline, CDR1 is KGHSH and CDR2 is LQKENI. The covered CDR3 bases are TGTGCCAGCTCACCAAGGACAGACAACACTGAA. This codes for CASSPRTDNTE. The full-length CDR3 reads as CASSPRTDNTEAFF.